The TCR beta chain described here comes from a study of blood T cell repertoires in COVID-19. Study background: The United States, Italy and Spain were the sources of the acute and convalescent COVID-19 samples. T cells, B-cell-depleted T cells, or PBMCs supplied cDNA or gDNA.

This clone was observed a single time. After removal of 7 bases from V and 2 bases from J, the junction contained 4 bases not matched to a gene. This CDR3 has 13 amino acids. Germline values: CDR1 GTSNPN, CDR2 SVGIG (reference sequence). Under the authors' procedure: Amplified reference gene primers provided the basis for estimating nucleated cell counts. Profiled with immunoSEQ multiplex PCR; TCRdb holds only in-frame clones, not every one. The V and J calls and clone size are taken from that table; D and trimming were inferred from the DNA. The repertoire includes around 160,000 clones, more than 70% of them detected once, and over 2% sits in the top ten.

The J gene is TRBJ2-3, the V gene TRBV30; the match to TRBD1 covers 9 bases. The sequencing input was peripheral blood. The clonotype originates from a human donor in a cohort sampled during active COVID-19. The CDR3 DNA follows: TGTGCCTCGAACAGGGGGCCCACAGATACGCAGTATTTT. Translation: CASNRGPTDTQYF.